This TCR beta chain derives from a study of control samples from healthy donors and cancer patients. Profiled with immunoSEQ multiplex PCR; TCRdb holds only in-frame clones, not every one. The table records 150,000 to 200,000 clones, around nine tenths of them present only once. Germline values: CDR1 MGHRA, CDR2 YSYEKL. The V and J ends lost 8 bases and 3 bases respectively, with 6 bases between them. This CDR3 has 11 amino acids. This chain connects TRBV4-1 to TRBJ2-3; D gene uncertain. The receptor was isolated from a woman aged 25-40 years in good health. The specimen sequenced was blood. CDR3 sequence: CASWSTDTQYF. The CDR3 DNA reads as TGCGCCAGCTGGAGTACAGATACGCAGTATTTT.